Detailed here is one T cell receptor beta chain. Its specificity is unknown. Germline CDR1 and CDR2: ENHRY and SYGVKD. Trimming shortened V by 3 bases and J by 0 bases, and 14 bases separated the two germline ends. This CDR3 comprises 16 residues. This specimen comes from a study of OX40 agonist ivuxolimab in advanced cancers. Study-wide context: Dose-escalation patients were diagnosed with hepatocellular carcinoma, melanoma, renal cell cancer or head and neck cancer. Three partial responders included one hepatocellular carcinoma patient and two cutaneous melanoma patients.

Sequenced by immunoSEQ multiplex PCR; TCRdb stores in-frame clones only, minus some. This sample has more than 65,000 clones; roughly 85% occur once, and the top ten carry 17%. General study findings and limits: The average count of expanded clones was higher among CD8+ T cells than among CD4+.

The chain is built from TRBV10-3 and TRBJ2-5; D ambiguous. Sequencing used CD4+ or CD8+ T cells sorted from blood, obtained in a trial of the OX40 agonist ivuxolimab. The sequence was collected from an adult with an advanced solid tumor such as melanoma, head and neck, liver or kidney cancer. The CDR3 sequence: CAISDPGRPYQETQYF. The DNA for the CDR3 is TGTGCCATCAGTGACCCTGGACGCCCGTACCAAGAGACCCAGTACTTC.